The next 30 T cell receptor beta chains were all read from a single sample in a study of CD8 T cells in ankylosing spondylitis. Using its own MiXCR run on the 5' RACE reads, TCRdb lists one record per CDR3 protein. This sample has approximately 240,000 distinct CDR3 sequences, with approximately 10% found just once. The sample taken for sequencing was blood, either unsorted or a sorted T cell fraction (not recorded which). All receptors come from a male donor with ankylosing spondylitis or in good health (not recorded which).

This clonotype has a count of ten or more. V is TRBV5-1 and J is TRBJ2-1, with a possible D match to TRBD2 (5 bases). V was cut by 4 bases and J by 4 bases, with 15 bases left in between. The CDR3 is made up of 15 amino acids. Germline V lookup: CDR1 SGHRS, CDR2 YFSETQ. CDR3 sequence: CASSGVPGMYNEQFF. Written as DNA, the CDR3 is TGCGCCAGCAGCGGGGTCCCCGGGATGTACAATGAGCAGTTCTTC.

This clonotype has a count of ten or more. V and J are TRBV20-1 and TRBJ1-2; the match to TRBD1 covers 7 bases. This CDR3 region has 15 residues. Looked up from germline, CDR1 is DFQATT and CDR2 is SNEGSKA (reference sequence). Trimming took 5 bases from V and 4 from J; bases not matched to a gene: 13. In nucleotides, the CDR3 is TGCAGTGCTGGGAACCGGGACAGCCTAAGCTATGGCTACACCTTC. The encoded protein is CSAGNRDSLSYGYTF.

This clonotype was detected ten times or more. CDR3: CASSLRNEQYF. The CDR3 DNA reads TGTGCCAGCAGCCTTAGGAACGAGCAGTACTTC. The gene calls are TRBV7-2 and TRBJ2-7; no clear D. The germline V and J ends were trimmed by 5 bases and 5 bases, with 7 bases remaining between them. Germline CDR1 is SGHTA and CDR2 is FQGNSA. The CDR3 is 11 residues long.

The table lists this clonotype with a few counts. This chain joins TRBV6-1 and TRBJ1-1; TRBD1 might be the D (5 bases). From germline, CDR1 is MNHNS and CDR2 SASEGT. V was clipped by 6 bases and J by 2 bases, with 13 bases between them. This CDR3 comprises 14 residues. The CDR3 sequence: CASSPPTVNTEAFF. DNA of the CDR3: TGTGCCAGCAGCCCTCCGACAGTCAACACTGAAGCTTTCTTT.

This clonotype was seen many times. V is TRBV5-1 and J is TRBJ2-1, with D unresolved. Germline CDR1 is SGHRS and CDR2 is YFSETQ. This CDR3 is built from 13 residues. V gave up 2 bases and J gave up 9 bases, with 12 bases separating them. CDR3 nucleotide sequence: TGCGCCAGCAGCTTATTAAGAGTCGGTGAGCAGTTCTTC. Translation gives CASSLLRVGEQFF.

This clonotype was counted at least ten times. The CDR3 sequence: CASSQVGDGLTGELFF. DNA for the CDR3: TGCGCCAGCAGCCAAGTTGGAGACGGCCTCACCGGGGAGCTGTTTTTT. J is TRBJ2-2 and V is TRBV4-1; D gene unclear. V shed 1 base and J shed 4 bases, with 13 bases lying between them. The CDR3 is 16 residues long. The germline V gene encodes CDR1 MGHRA and CDR2 YSYEKL.

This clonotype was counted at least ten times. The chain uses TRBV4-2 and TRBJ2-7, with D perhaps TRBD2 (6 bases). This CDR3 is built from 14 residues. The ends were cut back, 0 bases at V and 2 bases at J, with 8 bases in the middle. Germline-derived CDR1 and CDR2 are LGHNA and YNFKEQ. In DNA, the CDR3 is TGTGCCAGCAGCCAAGATCGCGGGACCTACGAGCAGTACTTC. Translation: CASSQDRGTYEQYF.

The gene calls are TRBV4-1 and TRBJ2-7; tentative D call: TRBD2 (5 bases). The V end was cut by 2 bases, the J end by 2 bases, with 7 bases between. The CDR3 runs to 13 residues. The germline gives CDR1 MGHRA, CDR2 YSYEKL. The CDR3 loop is CASSQWRAYEQYF. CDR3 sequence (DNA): TGCGCCAGCAGCCAATGGCGGGCCTACGAGCAGTACTTC.

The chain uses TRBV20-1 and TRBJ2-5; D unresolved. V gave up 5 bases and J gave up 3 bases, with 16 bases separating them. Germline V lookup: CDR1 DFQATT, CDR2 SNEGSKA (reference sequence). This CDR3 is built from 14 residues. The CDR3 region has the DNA TGCAGTGCTGGGCCCTGGGGTGCCGAAGAGACCCAGTACTTC. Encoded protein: CSAGPWGAEETQYF.

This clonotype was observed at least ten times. The CDR3 sequence: CASSQDIGTDTGELFF. CDR3 sequence (DNA): TGTGCCAGCAGCCAAGATATCGGGACTGACACCGGGGAGCTGTTTTTT. J is TRBJ2-2 and V is TRBV4-2, with TRBD2 as a possible D gene (6 bases). Germline V gives CDR1 LGHNA, CDR2 YNFKEQ. Deletions cut 0 bases from V and 3 bases from J, with 11 bases between. The CDR3 contains 16 residues.

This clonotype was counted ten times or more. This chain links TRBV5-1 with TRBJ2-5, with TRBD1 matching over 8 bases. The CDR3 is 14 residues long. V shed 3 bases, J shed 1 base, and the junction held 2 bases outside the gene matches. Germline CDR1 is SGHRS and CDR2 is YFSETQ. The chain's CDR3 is CASSSDRVQETQYF. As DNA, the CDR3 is TGCGCCAGCAGCTCGGACAGGGTCCAAGAGACCCAGTACTTC.

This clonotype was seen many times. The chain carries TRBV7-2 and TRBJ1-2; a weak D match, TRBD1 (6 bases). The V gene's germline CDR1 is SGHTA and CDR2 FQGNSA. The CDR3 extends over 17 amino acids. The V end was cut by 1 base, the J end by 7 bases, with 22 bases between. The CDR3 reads CASSLGAGSGGASGYTF. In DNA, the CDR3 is TGTGCCAGCAGCTTAGGGGCGGGTAGCGGGGGCGCTAGTGGCTACACCTTC.

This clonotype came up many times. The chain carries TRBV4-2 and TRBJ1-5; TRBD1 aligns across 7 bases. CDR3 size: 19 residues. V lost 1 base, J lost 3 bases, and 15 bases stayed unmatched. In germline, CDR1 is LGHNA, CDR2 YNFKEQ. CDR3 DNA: TGTGCCAGCAGCCAAGCTTTATCGGGAACAGGGGCCTTCAATCAGCCCCAGCATTTT. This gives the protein CASSQALSGTGAFNQPQHF.

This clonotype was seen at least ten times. The DNA for the CDR3 is TGTGCCAGCAGTTACCCCCAAACAGGGCCAGCGGGAGCCCCACTCAACACAGATACGCAGTATTTT. As protein: CASSYPQTGPAGAPLNTDTQYF. The genes are TRBV6-5 and TRBJ2-3; 8 nucleotides align to TRBD2. Trimming removed 2 bases from V and 2 bases from J; junction bases left unmatched: 24. The CDR3 spans 22 residues. The germline gives CDR1 MNHEY, CDR2 SVGAGI.

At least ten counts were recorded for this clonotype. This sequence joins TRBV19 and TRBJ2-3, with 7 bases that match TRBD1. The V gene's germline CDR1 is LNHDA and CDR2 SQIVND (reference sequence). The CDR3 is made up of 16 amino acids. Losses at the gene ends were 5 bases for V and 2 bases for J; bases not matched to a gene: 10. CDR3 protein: CASSPTDRAYTDTQYF. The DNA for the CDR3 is TGTGCCAGTAGTCCTACCGACAGGGCCTACACAGATACGCAGTATTTT. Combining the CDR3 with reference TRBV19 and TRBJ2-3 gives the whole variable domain DGGITQSPKYLFRKEGQNVTLSCEQNLNHDAMYWYRQDPGQGLRLIYYSQIVNDFQKGDIAEGYSVSREKKESFPLTVTSAQKNPTAFYLCASSPTDRAYTDTQYFGPGTRLTVL.

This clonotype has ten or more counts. In DNA form, the CDR3 reads TGTGCCAGCAGGTCTACCGTGGGGACTTCTGGAAACACCATATATTTT. This translates into CASRSTVGTSGNTIYF. This sequence joins TRBV7-2 and TRBJ1-3; maybe TRBD1 (5 bases). V was clipped by 6 bases and J by 1 base, with 16 bases between them. CDR1 is SGHTA, CDR2 FQGNSA, per germline. This CDR3 has 16 amino acids. The entire variable domain, with the rest obtained from reference TRBV7-2 and TRBJ1-3, is as follows: GAGVSQSPSNKVTEKGKDVELRCDPISGHTALYWYRQSLGQGLEFLIYFQGNSAPDKSGLPSDRFSAERTGGSVSTLTIQRTQQEDSAVYLCASRSTVGTSGNTIYFGEGSWLTVV.

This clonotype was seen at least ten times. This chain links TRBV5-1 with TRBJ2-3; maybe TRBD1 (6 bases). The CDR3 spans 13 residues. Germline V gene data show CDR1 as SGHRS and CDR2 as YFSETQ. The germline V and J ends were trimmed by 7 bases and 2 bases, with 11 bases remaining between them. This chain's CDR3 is CASRTDSTDTQYF. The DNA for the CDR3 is TGCGCCAGCCGGACAGATTCCACAGATACGCAGTATTTT.

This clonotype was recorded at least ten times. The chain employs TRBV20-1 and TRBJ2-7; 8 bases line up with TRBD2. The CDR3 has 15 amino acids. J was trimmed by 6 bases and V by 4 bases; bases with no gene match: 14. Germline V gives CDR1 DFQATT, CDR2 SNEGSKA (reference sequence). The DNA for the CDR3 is TGCAGTGCTAACTCTCCGGGACTAGTATCGGGCGAGCAGTACTTC. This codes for CSANSPGLVSGEQYF.

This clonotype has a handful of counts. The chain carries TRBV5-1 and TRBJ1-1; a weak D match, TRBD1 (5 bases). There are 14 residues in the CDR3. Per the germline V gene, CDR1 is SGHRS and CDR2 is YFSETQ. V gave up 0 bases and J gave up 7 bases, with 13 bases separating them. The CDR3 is CASSLDRRDGEAFF. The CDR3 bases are TGCGCCAGCAGCTTGGATCGCAGGGATGGTGAAGCTTTCTTT.

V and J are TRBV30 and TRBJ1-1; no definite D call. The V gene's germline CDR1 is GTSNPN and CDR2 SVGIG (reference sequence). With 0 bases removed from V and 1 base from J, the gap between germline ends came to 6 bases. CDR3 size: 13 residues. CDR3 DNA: TGTGCCTGGAGTGTACTGGGGAACACTGAAGCTTTCTTT. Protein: CAWSVLGNTEAFF. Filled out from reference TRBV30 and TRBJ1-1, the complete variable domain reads SQTIHQWPATLVQPVGSPLSLECTVEGTSNPNLYWYRQAAGRGLQLLFYSVGIGQISSEVPQNLSASRPQDRQFILSSKKLLLSDSGFYLCAWSVLGNTEAFFGQGTRLTVV.

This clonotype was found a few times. DNA of the CDR3: TGTGCCAGCAGCCGGGACAGGACCTTCCTAAGCTCCTACGAGCAGTACTTC. It specifies CASSRDRTFLSSYEQYF. The chain is built from TRBV7-8 and TRBJ2-7; 8 nucleotides line up with TRBD1. The CDR3 has 17 residues. Per the germline V gene, CDR1 is SGHVS and CDR2 is FQNEAQ. The ends lost 5 bases at V and 0 bases at J; junction bases unmatched: 12.

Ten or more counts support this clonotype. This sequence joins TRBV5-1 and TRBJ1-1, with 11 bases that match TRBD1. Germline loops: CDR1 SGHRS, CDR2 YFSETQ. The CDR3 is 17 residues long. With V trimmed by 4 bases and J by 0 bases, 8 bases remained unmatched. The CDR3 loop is CASSNRDRGALNTEAFF. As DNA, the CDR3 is TGCGCCAGCAGCAACCGGGACAGGGGGGCCCTGAACACTGAAGCTTTCTTT.

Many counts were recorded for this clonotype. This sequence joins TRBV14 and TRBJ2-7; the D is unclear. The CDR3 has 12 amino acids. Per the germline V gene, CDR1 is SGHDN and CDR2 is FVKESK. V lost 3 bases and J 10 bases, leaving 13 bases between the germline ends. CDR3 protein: CASSHRPDVQYF. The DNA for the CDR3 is TGTGCCAGCAGCCATCGGCCGGACGTCCAGTACTTC. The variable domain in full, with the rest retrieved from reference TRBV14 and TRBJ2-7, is EAGVTQFPSHSVIEKGQTVTLRCDPISGHDNLYWYRRVMGKEIKFLLHFVKESKQDESGMPNNRFLAERTGGTYSTLKVQPAELEDSGVYFCASSHRPDVQYFGPGTRLTVT.

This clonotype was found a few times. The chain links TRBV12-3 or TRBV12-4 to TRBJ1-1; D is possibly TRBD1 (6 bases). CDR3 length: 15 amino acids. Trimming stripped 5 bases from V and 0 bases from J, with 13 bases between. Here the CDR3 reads CASSGYRDMNTEAFF. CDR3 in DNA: TGTGCCAGCAGTGGCTACAGGGACATGAACACTGAAGCTTTCTTT.

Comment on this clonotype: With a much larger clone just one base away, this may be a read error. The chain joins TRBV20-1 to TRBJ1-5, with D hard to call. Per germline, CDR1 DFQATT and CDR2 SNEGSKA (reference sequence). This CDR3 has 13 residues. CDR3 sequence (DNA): TGCAGTCCTAGTGGGATGGTCAATCAGCCCCAGCATTTT. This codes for CSPSGMVNQPQHF.

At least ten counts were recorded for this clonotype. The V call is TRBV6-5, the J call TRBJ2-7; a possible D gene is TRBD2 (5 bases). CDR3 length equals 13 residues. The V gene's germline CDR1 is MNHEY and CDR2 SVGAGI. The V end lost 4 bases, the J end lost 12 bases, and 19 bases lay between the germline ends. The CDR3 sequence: CASSSDAVGVLYF. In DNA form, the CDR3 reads TGTGCCAGCAGTTCAGACGCCGTCGGGGTTTTGTACTTC.

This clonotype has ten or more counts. The CDR3 spells CASSLEQLTYEQYF. The CDR3, as DNA: TGCGCCAGCAGCTTGGAACAGCTAACCTACGAGCAGTACTTC. The rearrangement joins TRBV5-1 to TRBJ2-7, with D hard to call. Germline V gene data show CDR1 as SGHRS and CDR2 as YFSETQ. Trimming left V 0 bases short and J 2 bases short, with 9 bases between. CDR3 length equals 14 residues.

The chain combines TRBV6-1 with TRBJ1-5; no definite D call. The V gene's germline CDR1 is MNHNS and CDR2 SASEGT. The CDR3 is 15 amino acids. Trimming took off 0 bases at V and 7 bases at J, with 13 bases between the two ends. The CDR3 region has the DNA TGTGCCAGCAGTGAAGCGCCGGGGTTTGGCCAGCCCCAGCATTTT. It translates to CASSEAPGFGQPQHF.

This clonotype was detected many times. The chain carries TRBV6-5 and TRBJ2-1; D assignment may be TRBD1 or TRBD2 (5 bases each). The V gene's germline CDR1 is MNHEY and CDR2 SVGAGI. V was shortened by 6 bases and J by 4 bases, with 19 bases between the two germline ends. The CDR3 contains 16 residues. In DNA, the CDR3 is TGTGCCAGCAGCTACCGGACTCAGGGACCATACAATGAGCAGTTCTTC. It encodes CASSYRTQGPYNEQFF.

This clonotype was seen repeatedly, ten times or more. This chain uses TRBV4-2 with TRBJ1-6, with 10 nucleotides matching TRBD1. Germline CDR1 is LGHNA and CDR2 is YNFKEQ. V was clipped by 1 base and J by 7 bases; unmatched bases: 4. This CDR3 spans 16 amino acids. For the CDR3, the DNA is TGTGCCAGCAGCCAAGGGGGGACAGGGGTGAATTCACCCCTCCACTTT. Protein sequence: CASSQGGTGVNSPLHF.